The subject of this entry is one T cell receptor beta chain. The antigen is not known. Investigators took about 9.2 milliliters of peripheral blood from every donor. With each sample, at least 5 micrograms of total RNA were extracted. These data belong to a study of blood T cells in healthy people across ages. Findings and caveats of the study: Getting older went along with TCR beta diversity per million T cells dropping roughly linearly.

A second 7 to 11 cycle PCR used barcoded and J-beta primers. From the 5' RACE reads, TCRdb called clonotypes with MiXCR, one entry per CDR3 protein. The profile shows nearly 1 million distinct CDR3 sequences, just over 50% of them singletons. This TCR derives from a woman aged 60-75 years in good health. The sequencing sample was made of blood.

CDR3 protein: CASSSIVGTGGATAKNIQYF. In nucleotides, the CDR3 is TGTGCCAGCAGCTCCATAGTTGGGACAGGGGGCGCGACGGCCAAAAACATTCAGTACTTC. The J gene is TRBJ2-4, the V gene TRBV11-2, with 12 bases aligning to TRBD1. The CDR3 runs 20 residues. V shed 4 bases, J shed 1 base, and the junction held 14 bases outside the gene matches. From germline, CDR1 is SGHAT and CDR2 FQNNGV. Filled out from reference TRBV11-2 and TRBJ2-4, the complete variable domain reads EAGVAQSPRYKIIEKRQSVAFWCNPISGHATLYWYQQILGQGPKLLIQFQNNGVVDDSQLPKDRFSAERLKGVDSTLKIQPAKLEDSAVYLCASSSIVGTGGATAKNIQYFGAGTRLSVL.